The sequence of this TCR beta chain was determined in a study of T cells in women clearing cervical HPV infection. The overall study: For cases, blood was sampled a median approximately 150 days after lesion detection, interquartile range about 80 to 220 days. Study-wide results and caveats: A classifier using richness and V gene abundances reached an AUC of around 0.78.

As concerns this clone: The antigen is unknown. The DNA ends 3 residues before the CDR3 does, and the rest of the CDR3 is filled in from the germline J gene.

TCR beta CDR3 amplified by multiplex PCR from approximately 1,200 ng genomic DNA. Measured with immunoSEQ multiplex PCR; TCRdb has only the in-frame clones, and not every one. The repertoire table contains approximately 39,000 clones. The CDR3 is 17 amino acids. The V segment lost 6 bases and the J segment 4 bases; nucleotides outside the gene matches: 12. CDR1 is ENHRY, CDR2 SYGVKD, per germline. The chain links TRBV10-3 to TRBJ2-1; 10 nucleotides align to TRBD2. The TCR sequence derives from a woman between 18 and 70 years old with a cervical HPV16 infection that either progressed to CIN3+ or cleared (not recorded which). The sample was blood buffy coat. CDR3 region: CAIRGSSGGPPYNEQFF. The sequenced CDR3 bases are TGTGCCATCAGGGGGAGTAGCGGGGGGCCTCCTTACAATGAG.